This TCR beta chain was obtained from a study of blood T cell repertoires in COVID-19. Looking at the study overall: The study counted Cohort 3 donors as recovered given two negative PCRs, clearance, or symptom resolution. The United States, Italy and Spain provided the acute and convalescent COVID-19 samples.

Cohorts were based on clinical histories the participants reported. As processed by the authors: Estimated nucleated cell counts came from reference gene primer amplification. The table came from immunoSEQ multiplex PCR; TCRdb's copy has only in-frame clones and leaves some out. V and J calls plus clone size are reproduced from that table; the DNA served to infer D and trimming. The sample lists 400,000 or so clones, approximately 87% occurring once. V was cut by 1 base and J by 9 bases, with 12 bases left in between. The V gene's germline CDR1 is SGHNT and CDR2 YENEEA. The CDR3 is made up of 13 amino acids.

The sequencing sample was made of PBMCs or T cells enriched from blood (not recorded which). V and J are TRBV11-3 and TRBJ1-1; weak D call: TRBD1 (6 bases). The source of this sequence is a man aged 35 to 55 in a cohort exposed to, infected with or recovered from COVID-19 (not recorded which). The CDR3 sequence: CASSLARDRQAFF. In DNA, the CDR3 is TGTGCCAGCAGCTTAGCTAGAGACAGGCAAGCTTTCTTT.